The entry that follows covers one T cell receptor beta chain sequence. The repertoire was sequenced with immunoSEQ multiplex PCR; TCRdb's copy has only in-frame clones and lacks some. The data show 550,000 to 800,000 clones, roughly 85% seen once. The record originates from a study of shared T cell receptors in the human thymus. The data were also submitted as part of a second study, on human thymus T cells. That paper adds: Healthy Finnish infants undergoing corrective surgery for congenital heart defects were used as donors. Thymus pieces cut out during corrective heart surgery were the tissue that was used. Thymic as well as blood repertoires seemed to favor certain V and J genes unevenly. A high degree of thymic repertoire overlap among unrelated individuals was reported in related research.

The source of this sequence is a girl in the first two years of life with a congenital heart defect. What was sequenced was thymocytes.

CDR3 sequence (DNA): TGTGCCAGCAGCTTAGTAGGGGGCTTCTCCTACAATGAGCAGTTCTTC. Protein sequence: CASSLVGGFSYNEQFF. The V gene is TRBV7-2, the J gene TRBJ2-1, with 7 nucleotides matching TRBD1. V was clipped by 1 base and J by 0 bases; unmatched bases: 3. CDR1 is SGHTA, CDR2 FQGNSA, per germline. This CDR3 comprises 16 residues.